The 11 T cell receptor beta chains below come from one sample, sequenced in a study of T-cell memory formation after mild COVID-19. From the 5' RACE reads, TCRdb called clonotypes with MiXCR, one entry per CDR3 protein. Among over 450,000 distinct CDR3 sequences listed, just over 20% were seen once. The sequencing sample was made of PBMCs or a T cell subset sorted from them (not recorded which). The receptor source for this set is an adult woman who had mild COVID-19 (a few samples of this study predate the infection). Cell type and time point are not known.

This clonotype has just a few counts. The chain employs TRBV5-4 and TRBJ1-2; 7 positions match TRBD1. The length of the CDR3 is 14 residues. Trimming took 6 bases from V and 7 from J; bases not matched to a gene: 12. Looked up from germline, CDR1 is SGHNT and CDR2 is YYREEE (reference sequence). The CDR3 is CASIPQGGRSGYTF. The CDR3 nucleotides read TGTGCCAGCATCCCCCAGGGGGGAAGGTCTGGCTACACCTTC.

The CDR3 protein is CASSPLLVGVEQYF. The CDR3, as DNA: TGTGCCAGCAGCCCCCTCCTCGTCGGGGTGGAGCAGTACTTC. V and J are TRBV7-2 and TRBJ2-7; D may be TRBD2 (5 bases). V was pared by 5 bases and J by 7 bases, with 18 bases between. The V gene's germline CDR1 is SGHTA and CDR2 FQGNSA. The CDR3 covers 14 residues.

The chain couples TRBV4-3 to TRBJ2-6; D is unresolved. CDR3 length: 17 amino acids. Germline V gene data show CDR1 as LGHNA and CDR2 as YSLEER. The germline V and J ends were trimmed by 0 bases and 3 bases, with 12 bases remaining between them. Written as DNA, the CDR3 is TGCGCCAGCAGCCAAGAAGCAGGCGGTAGTGGGGCCAACGTCCTGACTTTC. Translating gives CASSQEAGGSGANVLTF.

This clonotype was seen more than once but under ten times. CDR3 sequence reads: CATSDRDRGQELFF. CDR3 in DNA: TGTGCCACCAGTGATCGGGACAGGGGGCAGGAGCTGTTTTTT. This chain links TRBV24-1 with TRBJ2-2; TRBD1 agrees at 12 bases. Unmatched junction bases numbered 2, after V lost 3 bases and J lost 10 bases. The CDR3 loop spans 14 amino acids. CDR1 is KGHDR, CDR2 SFDVKD, per germline.

This clonotype has just one count. The chain couples TRBV10-3 to TRBJ2-5; D is ambiguous. The CDR3 totals 13 residues. The V gene's germline CDR1 is ENHRY and CDR2 SYGVKD. Trimming pared 8 bases from V and 2 bases from J, leaving 12 bases between. This CDR3 is CAILRADQETQYF. Here the CDR3 DNA reads TGTGCCATCCTTCGGGCAGATCAAGAGACCCAGTACTTC.

The rearrangement links TRBV7-2 to TRBJ1-2, with a possible D match to TRBD1 (6 bases). This CDR3 is 15 amino acids long. Trimming cost V 1 base and J 2 bases, with 11 bases left between them. Germline loops: CDR1 SGHTA, CDR2 FQGNSA. CDR3 in amino acids: CASSLGMTGNYGYTF. CDR3 DNA: TGTGCCAGCAGCTTAGGGATGACAGGCAACTATGGCTACACCTTC. Supplemented by reference TRBV7-2 and TRBJ1-2, the full variable domain reads GAGVSQSPSNKVTEKGKDVELRCDPISGHTALYWYRQSLGQGLEFLIYFQGNSAPDKSGLPSDRFSAERTGGSVSTLTIQRTQQEDSAVYLCASSLGMTGNYGYTFGSGTRLTVV.

The chain combines TRBV7-9 with TRBJ2-1; D may be TRBD1 (6 bases). The germline CDR1 and CDR2 sequences are SEHNR and FQNEAQ (reference sequence). The V end lost 5 bases, the J end lost 1 base, and 18 bases lay between the germline ends. This CDR3 contains 17 residues. Written as DNA, the CDR3 is TGTGCCAGCAGCCCTCTTTCAGGGGCCCTTTCCTACAATGAGCAGTTCTTC. Residues: CASSPLSGALSYNEQFF.

This clonotype was detected a few times. J is TRBJ1-2 and V is TRBV20-1; 10 positions match TRBD1. Germline V gives CDR1 DFQATT, CDR2 SNEGSKA (reference sequence). After removal of 1 base from V and 3 bases from J, the junction contained 5 bases not matched to a gene. The CDR3 is made up of 15 amino acids. CDR3 residues: CSARGGTGADYGYTF. The CDR3 coding sequence is TGCAGTGCTAGAGGGGGGACAGGGGCTGACTATGGCTACACCTTC.

V is TRBV4-2 and J is TRBJ1-4, with 7 bases that match TRBD1. The germline V gene has CDR1 LGHNA and CDR2 YNFKEQ. There are 17 residues in the CDR3. V trimming: 0 bases; J trimming: 5 bases; junction bases outside the gene matches: 9. In nucleotides, the CDR3 is TGTGCCAGCAGCCAAGATACAGAGACAGGGTTAAATGAAAAACTGTTTTTT. Protein: CASSQDTETGLNEKLFF.

This clonotype was found a few times. The chain has TRBV7-2 and TRBJ1-1; D ambiguous. This CDR3 contains 14 residues. Trimming left V 6 bases short and J 1 base short, with 12 bases between. Germline V gene data show CDR1 as SGHTA and CDR2 as FQGNSA. The CDR3 DNA reads as TGTGCCAGCAGAGGAGGGAAGTGGAACACTGAAGCTTTCTTT. As protein: CASRGGKWNTEAFF.

In its sample, this clonotype was seen a few times. The V and J genes are TRBV20-1 and TRBJ2-7, with D possibly TRBD2 on 7 matching bases. This CDR3 has 16 residues. Per the germline V gene, CDR1 is DFQATT and CDR2 is SNEGSKA (reference sequence). Trimming removed 4 bases at V and 3 bases at J, with 22 bases between. As DNA, the CDR3 is TGCAGTGCTATGAATCCGAAGCAGGGGAGGGTCTACGAGCAGTACTTC. The encoded protein is CSAMNPKQGRVYEQYF.